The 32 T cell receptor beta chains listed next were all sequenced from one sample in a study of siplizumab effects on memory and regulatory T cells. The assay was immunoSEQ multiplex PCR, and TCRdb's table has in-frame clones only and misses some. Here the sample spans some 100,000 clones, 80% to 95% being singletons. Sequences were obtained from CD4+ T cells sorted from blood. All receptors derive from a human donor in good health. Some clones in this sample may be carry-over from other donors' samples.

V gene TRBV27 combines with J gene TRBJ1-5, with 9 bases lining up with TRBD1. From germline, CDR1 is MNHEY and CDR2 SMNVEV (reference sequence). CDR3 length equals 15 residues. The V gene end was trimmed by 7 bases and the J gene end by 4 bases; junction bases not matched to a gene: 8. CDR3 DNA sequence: TGTGCCAGCACCCGGACAGGGGCCCTGAATCAGCCCCAGCATTTT. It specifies CASTRTGALNQPQHF.

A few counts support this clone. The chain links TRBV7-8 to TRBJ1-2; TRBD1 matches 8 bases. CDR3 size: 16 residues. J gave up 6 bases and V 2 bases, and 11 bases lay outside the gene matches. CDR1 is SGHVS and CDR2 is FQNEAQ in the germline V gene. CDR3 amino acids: CASSLLNFGQGHGYTF. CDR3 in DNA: TGTGCCAGCAGCTTATTAAACTTTGGACAGGGACATGGCTACACCTTC.

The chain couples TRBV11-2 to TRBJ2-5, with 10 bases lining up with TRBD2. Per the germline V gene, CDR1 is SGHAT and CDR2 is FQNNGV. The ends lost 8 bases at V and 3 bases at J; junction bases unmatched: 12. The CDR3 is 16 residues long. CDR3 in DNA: TGTGCCAGCGGCCCGGCCAGCGGGAGGGCCGAAGAGACCCAGTACTTC. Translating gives CASGPASGRAEETQYF.

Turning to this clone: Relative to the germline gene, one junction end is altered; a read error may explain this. The DNA for the CDR3 is TGCGCCAGCAGCCAAGGAGGGACACTGAACGCTGAAGCTTTCTTT. Its protein product is CASSQGGTLNAEAFF. This chain connects TRBV4-1 to TRBJ1-1; a weak D match, TRBD1 (6 bases). Germline CDR1 is MGHRA and CDR2 is YSYEKL. The CDR3 contains 15 residues.

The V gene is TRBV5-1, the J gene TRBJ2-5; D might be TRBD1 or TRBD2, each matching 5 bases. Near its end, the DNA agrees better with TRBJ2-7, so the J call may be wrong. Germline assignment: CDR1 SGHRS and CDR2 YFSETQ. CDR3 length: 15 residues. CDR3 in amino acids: CASSLGPGSPYEQYF. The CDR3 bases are TGCGCCAGCAGCTTGGGGCCAGGGAGCCCCTACGAGCAGTACTTC.

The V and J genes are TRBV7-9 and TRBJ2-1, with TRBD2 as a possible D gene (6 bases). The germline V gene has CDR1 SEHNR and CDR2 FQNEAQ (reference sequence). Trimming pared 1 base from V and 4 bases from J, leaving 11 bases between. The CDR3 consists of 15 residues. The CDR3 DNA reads TGTGCCAGCAGCTTAGTTCTTAGCGGTTACAATGAGCAGTTCTTC. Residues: CASSLVLSGYNEQFF.

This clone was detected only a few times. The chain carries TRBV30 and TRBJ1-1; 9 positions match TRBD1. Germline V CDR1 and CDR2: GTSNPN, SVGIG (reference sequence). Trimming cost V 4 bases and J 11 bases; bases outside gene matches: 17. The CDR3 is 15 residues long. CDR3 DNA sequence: TGTGCCTGGACCAAACAACAGGGGGCCATGTGTAAGGCTTTCTTT. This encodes CAWTKQQGAMCKAFF.

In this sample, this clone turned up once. The chain's CDR3 is CASSDPTGGNTEAFF. Here the CDR3 DNA reads TGCGCCAGCAGCGACCCGACAGGGGGAAACACTGAAGCTTTCTTT. The chain combines TRBV5-1 with TRBJ1-1; 9 nucleotides match TRBD1. V was clipped by 4 bases and J by 2 bases; unmatched bases: 6. CDR1 is SGHRS, CDR2 YFSETQ, per germline. The CDR3 sequence is 15 residues long.

CDR3 in DNA: TGTGCCAGCAGTAGGTCCGCAACTAATGAAAAACTGTTTTTT. Protein product: CASSRSATNEKLFF. This chain joins TRBV28 and TRBJ1-4, with unresolved D. The CDR3 has 14 residues. V lost 5 bases to trimming and J lost 0 bases, with 7 bases between them. CDR1 MDHEN and CDR2 SYDVKM come from the germline V gene.

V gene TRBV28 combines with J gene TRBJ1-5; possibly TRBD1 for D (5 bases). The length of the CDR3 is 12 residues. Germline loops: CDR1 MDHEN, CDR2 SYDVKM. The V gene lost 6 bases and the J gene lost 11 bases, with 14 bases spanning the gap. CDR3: CASRQGGLAQHF. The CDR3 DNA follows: TGTGCCAGCAGGCAGGGAGGGTTAGCCCAGCATTTT.

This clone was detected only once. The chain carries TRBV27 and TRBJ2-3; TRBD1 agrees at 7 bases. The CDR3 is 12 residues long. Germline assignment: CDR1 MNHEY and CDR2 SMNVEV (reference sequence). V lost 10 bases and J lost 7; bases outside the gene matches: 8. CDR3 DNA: TGTGCCACTCAAGACAGGGCATATACGCAGTATTTT. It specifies CATQDRAYTQYF.

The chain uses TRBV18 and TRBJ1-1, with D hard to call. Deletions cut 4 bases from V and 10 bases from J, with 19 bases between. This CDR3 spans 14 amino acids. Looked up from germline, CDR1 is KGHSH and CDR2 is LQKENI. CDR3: CASSQNREPKGAFF. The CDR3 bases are TGTGCCAGCTCACAAAACCGGGAACCTAAGGGAGCTTTCTTT.

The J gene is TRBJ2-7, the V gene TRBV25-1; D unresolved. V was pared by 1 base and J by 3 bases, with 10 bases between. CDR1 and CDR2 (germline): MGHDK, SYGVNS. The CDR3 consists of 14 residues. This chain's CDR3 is CASSESLAYYEQYF. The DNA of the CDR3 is TGTGCCAGCAGTGAATCTTTAGCTTACTACGAGCAGTACTTC.

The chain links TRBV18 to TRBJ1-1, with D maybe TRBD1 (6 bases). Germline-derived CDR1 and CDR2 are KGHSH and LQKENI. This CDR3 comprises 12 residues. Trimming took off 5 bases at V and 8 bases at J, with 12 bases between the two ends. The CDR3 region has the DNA TGTGCCAGCTCATCATCAGGGACAGAAGCTTTCTTT. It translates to CASSSSGTEAFF.

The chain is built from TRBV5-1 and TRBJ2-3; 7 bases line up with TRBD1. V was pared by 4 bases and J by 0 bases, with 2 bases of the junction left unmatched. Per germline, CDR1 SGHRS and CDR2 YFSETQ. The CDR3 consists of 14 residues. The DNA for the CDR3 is TGCGCCAGCAGCACGACAGGGAGCACAGATACGCAGTATTTT. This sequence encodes CASSTTGSTDTQYF.

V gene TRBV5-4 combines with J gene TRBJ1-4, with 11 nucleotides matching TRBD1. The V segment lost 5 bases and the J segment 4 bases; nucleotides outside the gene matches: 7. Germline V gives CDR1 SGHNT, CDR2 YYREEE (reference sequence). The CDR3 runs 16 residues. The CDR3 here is CASRRAGTGGNEKLFF. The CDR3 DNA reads TGTGCCAGCAGACGAGCCGGGACAGGGGGTAATGAAAAACTGTTTTTT.

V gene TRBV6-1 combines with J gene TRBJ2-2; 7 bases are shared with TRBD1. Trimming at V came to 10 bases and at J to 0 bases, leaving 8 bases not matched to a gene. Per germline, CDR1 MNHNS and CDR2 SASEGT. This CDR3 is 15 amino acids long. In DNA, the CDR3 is TGTGCCACCCTGACAGGGCCTACGAACACCGGGGAGCTGTTTTTT. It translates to CATLTGPTNTGELFF.

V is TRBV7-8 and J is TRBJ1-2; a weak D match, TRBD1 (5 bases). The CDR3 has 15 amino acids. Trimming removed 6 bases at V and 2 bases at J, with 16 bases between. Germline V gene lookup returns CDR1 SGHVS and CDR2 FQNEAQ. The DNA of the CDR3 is TGTGCCAGCAGTAAGGGGAACAGCTTAAACTATGGCTACACCTTC. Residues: CASSKGNSLNYGYTF.

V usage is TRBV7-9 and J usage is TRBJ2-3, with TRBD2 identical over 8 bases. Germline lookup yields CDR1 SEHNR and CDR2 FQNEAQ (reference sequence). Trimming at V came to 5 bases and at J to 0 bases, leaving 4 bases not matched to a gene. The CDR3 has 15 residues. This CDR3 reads CASSPGGASTDTQYF. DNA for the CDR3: TGTGCCAGCAGCCCGGGGGGGGCTAGCACAGATACGCAGTATTTT.

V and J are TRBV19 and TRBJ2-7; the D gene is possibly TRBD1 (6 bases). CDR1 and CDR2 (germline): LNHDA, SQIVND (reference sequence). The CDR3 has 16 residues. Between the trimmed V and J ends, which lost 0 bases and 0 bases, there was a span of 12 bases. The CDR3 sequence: CASSIDPTGSSYEQYF. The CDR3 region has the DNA TGTGCCAGTAGTATAGACCCCACAGGGAGCTCCTACGAGCAGTACTTC.

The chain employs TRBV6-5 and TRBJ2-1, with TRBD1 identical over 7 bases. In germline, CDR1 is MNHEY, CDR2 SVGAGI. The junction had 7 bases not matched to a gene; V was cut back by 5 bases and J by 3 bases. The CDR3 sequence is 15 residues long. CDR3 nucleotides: TGTGCCAGCAGTATGCGAGGACAGGTCTACAATGAGCAGTTCTTC. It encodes CASSMRGQVYNEQFF.

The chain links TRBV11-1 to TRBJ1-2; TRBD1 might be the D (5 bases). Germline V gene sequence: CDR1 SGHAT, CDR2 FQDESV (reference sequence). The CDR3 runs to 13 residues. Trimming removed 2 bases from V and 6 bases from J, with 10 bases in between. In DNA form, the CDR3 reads TGTGCCAGCAGCTTAACGGGGCGCAATGGCTACACCTTC. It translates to CASSLTGRNGYTF.

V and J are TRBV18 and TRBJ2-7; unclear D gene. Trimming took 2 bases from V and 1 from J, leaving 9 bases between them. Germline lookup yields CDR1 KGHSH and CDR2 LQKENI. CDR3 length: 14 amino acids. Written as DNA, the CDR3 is TGTGCCAGCTCACCATCAACAGTTTCCTACGAGCAGTACTTC. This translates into CASSPSTVSYEQYF.

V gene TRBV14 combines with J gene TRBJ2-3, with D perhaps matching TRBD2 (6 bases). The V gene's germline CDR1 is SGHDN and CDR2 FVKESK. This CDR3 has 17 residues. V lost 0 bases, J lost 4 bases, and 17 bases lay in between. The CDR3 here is CASSQDRAGTGSDTQYF. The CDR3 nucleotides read TGTGCCAGCAGCCAAGATAGGGCGGGAACCGGGTCAGATACGCAGTATTTT.

The CDR3 DNA is TGCGCCAGCAGCTTTTATACAGGCTTGGAGCAGTACTTC. Encoded protein: CASSFYTGLEQYF. This chain joins TRBV5-1 and TRBJ2-7; D is perhaps TRBD1 (5 bases). The CDR3 contains 13 residues. Trimming took 2 bases from V and 7 from J, leaving 13 bases between them. Per the germline V gene, CDR1 is SGHRS and CDR2 is YFSETQ.

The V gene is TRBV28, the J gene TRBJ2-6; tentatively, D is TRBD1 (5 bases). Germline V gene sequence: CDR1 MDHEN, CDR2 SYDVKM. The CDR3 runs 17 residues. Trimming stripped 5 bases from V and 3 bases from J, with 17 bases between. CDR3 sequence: CASSRTTSGIGANVLTF. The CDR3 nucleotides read TGTGCCAGCAGTCGCACTACCTCAGGGATTGGGGCCAACGTCCTGACTTTC.

The CDR3 sequence is CASSVGDKSYEQYF. The CDR3 DNA sequence: TGTGCCAGCAGCGTAGGTGACAAGTCCTACGAGCAGTACTTC. V is TRBV9 and J is TRBJ2-7; D unresolved. V was pared by 0 bases and J by 1 base, with 8 bases between. This CDR3 is 14 amino acids long. Germline CDR1 SGDLS, CDR2 YYNGEE.

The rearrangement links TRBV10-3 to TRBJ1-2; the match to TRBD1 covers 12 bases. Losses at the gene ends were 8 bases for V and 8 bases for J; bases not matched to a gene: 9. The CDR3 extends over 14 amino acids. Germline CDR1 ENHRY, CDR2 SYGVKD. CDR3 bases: TGTGCCATCCACTCGGGACAGGGGGCAGGAGGCTACACCTTC. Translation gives CAIHSGQGAGGYTF.

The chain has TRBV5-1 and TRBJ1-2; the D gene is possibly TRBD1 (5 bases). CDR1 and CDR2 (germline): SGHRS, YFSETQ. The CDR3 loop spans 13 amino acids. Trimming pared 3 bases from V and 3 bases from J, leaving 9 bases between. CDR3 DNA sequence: TGCGCCAGCAGCTGGGACCCGGACTATGGCTACACCTTC. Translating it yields CASSWDPDYGYTF. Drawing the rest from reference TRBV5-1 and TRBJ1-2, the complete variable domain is KAGVTQTPRYLIKTRGQQVTLSCSPISGHRSVSWYQQTPGQGLQFLFEYFSETQRNKGNFPGRFSGRQFSNSRSEMNVSTLELGDSALYLCASSWDPDYGYTFGSGTRLTVV.

Here the CDR3 reads CASTPRGGSTEAFF. The CDR3 nucleotides read TGTGCCAGCACCCCACGGGGGGGTTCTACTGAAGCTTTCTTT. This sequence joins TRBV25-1 and TRBJ1-1, with D possibly matching TRBD1 (5 bases). V was cut by 7 bases and J by 5 bases, with 17 bases left in between. This CDR3 region has 14 residues. Germline CDR1 is MGHDK and CDR2 is SYGVNS.

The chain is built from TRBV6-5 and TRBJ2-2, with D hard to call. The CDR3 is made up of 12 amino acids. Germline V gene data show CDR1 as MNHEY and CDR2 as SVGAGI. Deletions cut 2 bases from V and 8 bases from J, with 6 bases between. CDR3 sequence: CASSYQTGELFF. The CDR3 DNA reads TGTGCCAGCAGTTACCAGACAGGGGAGCTGTTTTTT.

The CDR3 sequence: CASSLTDNYGYTF. In DNA, the CDR3 is TGTGCCAGCAGCTTGACGGATAACTATGGCTACACCTTC. This sequence joins TRBV5-6 and TRBJ1-2; no clear D gene. The CDR3 is made up of 13 amino acids. V dropped 1 base and J dropped 1 base, with 5 bases sitting between them. Germline values: CDR1 SGHDT, CDR2 YYEEEE.